Following are 28 T cell receptor beta chains from one sample sequenced in a study of shared clonotypes between healthy human individuals. Selected positively for CCR7 and CD45RO-negative, naive CD8 cells excluded terminally differentiated effector memory CD45RA+ cells. Some clones are missing from TCRdb's copy, which holds only in-frame ones; the method was immunoSEQ multiplex PCR. This table has roughly 890,000 clones, 80% to 95% appearing once. Material: naive CD8+ T cells sorted from blood. The receptors were sampled from a man aged 25-45 years in good health.

This sequence joins TRBV7-3 and TRBJ2-7, with a possible D match to TRBD1 (5 bases). With 2 bases removed from V and 4 bases from J, the gap between germline ends came to 15 bases. CDR1 SGHTA and CDR2 FQGTGA come from the germline V gene. CDR3 size: 15 residues. CDR3: CASSLALGAGYEQYF. DNA for the CDR3: TGTGCCAGCAGCTTAGCGTTAGGGGCAGGATACGAGCAGTACTTC.

J is TRBJ2-2 and V is TRBV11-3, with D unresolved. The V gene lost 4 bases and the J gene lost 3 bases, with 9 bases spanning the gap. The CDR3 is 14 amino acids. Per germline, CDR1 SGHNT and CDR2 YENEEA. The CDR3 region is CASSSWPDTGELFF. The CDR3 bases are TGTGCCAGCAGCTCATGGCCAGACACCGGGGAGCTGTTTTTT.

The chain combines TRBV2 with TRBJ1-5; D perhaps matches TRBD1 (5 bases). Deletions cut 3 bases from V and 4 bases from J, with 13 bases between. The CDR3 is 15 residues long. Germline CDR1 is SNHLY and CDR2 is FYNNEI. CDR3 protein: CASSDLEAGNQPQHF. For the CDR3, the DNA is TGTGCCAGCAGTGATCTAGAGGCAGGGAATCAGCCCCAGCATTTT.

The rearrangement uses TRBV11-2 and TRBJ2-1, with 11 bases lining up with TRBD2. The CDR3 is 15 residues long. Germline V gene sequence: CDR1 SGHAT, CDR2 FQNNGV. Losses at the gene ends were 5 bases for V and 5 bases for J; bases not matched to a gene: 5. The CDR3 loop is CASSRLAGNDNEQFF. CDR3 DNA: TGTGCCAGCAGCCGACTAGCGGGAAACGACAATGAGCAGTTCTTC.

For this clone: This sample includes further DNA sequences coding for the same CDR3. The chain uses TRBV6-5 and TRBJ2-1; D uncertain. Germline CDR1 and CDR2: MNHEY and SVGAGI. There are 13 residues in the CDR3. The germline V and J ends were trimmed by 6 bases and 2 bases, with 8 bases remaining between them. The CDR3 DNA reads as TGTGCCAGCAGGACCGGGCCCTACAATGAGCAGTTCTTC. Translated, it gives CASRTGPYNEQFF.

The genes are TRBV18 and TRBJ2-7, with D perhaps being TRBD1 or TRBD2 (5 bases each). This CDR3 is built from 14 residues. CDR1 and CDR2 from the germline V gene are KGHSH and LQKENI. V lost 1 base, J lost 4 bases, and 11 bases lay in between. The CDR3 nucleotides read TGTGCCAGCTCACCACGGGACCCGACTTACGAGCAGTACTTC. This codes for CASSPRDPTYEQYF.

The chain links TRBV13 to TRBJ2-3; a possible D gene is TRBD1 (5 bases). The CDR3 length is 12 residues. In germline, CDR1 is PRHDT, CDR2 FYEKMQ (reference sequence). V lost 5 bases and J lost 5, with 8 bases in between. Here the CDR3 reads CASSPQGDTQYF. CDR3 coding DNA: TGTGCCAGCAGCCCCCAGGGAGATACGCAGTATTTT.

This chain joins TRBV27 and TRBJ2-1; a weak D match, TRBD1 (5 bases). This CDR3 spans 13 amino acids. CDR1 and CDR2 from the germline V gene are MNHEY and SMNVEV (reference sequence). V was pared by 2 bases and J by 8 bases, with 10 bases between. The CDR3 DNA reads TGTGCCAGCAGTTTAAGGGGATATGATGAGCAGTTCTTC. Its protein is CASSLRGYDEQFF.

The chain couples TRBV27 to TRBJ2-1; D is unresolved. Between the trimmed V and J ends, which lost 7 bases and 10 bases, there was a span of 14 bases. From germline, CDR1 is MNHEY and CDR2 SMNVEV (reference sequence). This CDR3 has 12 residues. The CDR3 DNA sequence: TGTGCCAGCACCGACGGTCGGTACGAGCAGTTCTTC. Its protein is CASTDGRYEQFF.

The chain has TRBV20-1 and TRBJ1-2, with TRBD1 as a possible D gene (5 bases). CDR3 length equals 11 residues. V was cut by 6 bases and J by 6 bases, with 11 bases left in between. Germline values: CDR1 DFQATT, CDR2 SNEGSKA (reference sequence). The CDR3 bases are TGCAGTGCGGGCGCGGGGGATGGCTACACCTTC. It encodes CSAGAGDGYTF.

The chain has TRBV6-1 and TRBJ2-1, with D perhaps being TRBD1 or TRBD2 (5 bases each). Germline assignment: CDR1 MNHNS and CDR2 SASEGT. The length of the CDR3 is 15 residues. Deletions cut 0 bases from V and 0 bases from J, with 6 bases between. The CDR3 nucleotides read TGTGCCAGCAGTGAAGCAGGGACCTCCTACAATGAGCAGTTCTTC. Protein product: CASSEAGTSYNEQFF.

This clone has only one observation. V and J are TRBV4-1 and TRBJ2-1; 8 nucleotides match TRBD2. The V and J ends lost 4 bases and 8 bases, in that order; junction bases with no gene match: 7. CDR1 is MGHRA and CDR2 is YSYEKL in the germline V gene. The CDR3 runs to 14 residues. CDR3 nucleotide sequence: TGCGCCAGCAGCCGCCTCGGACTAGCCGATGAGCAGTTCTTC. The encoded protein is CASSRLGLADEQFF.

V usage is TRBV13 and J usage is TRBJ1-3; the D is unclear. Trimming left V 1 base short and J 2 bases short, with 6 bases between. Germline CDR1 is PRHDT and CDR2 is FYEKMQ (reference sequence). The CDR3 extends over 14 amino acids. The CDR3 region is CASSLVDPGNTIYF. CDR3 sequence (DNA): TGTGCCAGCAGCTTAGTTGATCCTGGAAACACCATATATTTT.

The genes are TRBV5-1 and TRBJ2-7, with 9 bases aligning to TRBD1. Per germline, CDR1 SGHRS and CDR2 YFSETQ. The CDR3 runs to 14 residues. Losses at the gene ends were 1 base for V and 4 bases for J; bases not matched to a gene: 3. The CDR3 reads CASSLTGGLYEQYF. CDR3 DNA sequence: TGCGCCAGCAGCTTGACAGGGGGCTTGTACGAGCAGTACTTC.

The gene calls are TRBV19 and TRBJ1-4; 7 bases agree with TRBD1. The CDR3 spans 16 residues. In germline, CDR1 is LNHDA, CDR2 SQIVND (reference sequence). The V gene end was trimmed by 6 bases and the J gene end by 6 bases; junction bases not matched to a gene: 13. The DNA of the CDR3 is TGTGCCAGTAGCCTAAGATTGACAGGGATCGATGAAAAACTGTTTTTT. Translated: CASSLRLTGIDEKLFF.

This chain links TRBV6-6 with TRBJ2-7; TRBD2 might be the D (6 bases). CDR3 length equals 14 residues. Trimming shortened V by 4 bases and J by 1 base, and 11 bases separated the two germline ends. The V gene's germline CDR1 is MNHNY and CDR2 SVGAGI (reference sequence). CDR3 sequence (DNA): TGTGCCAGCAGTTCTAGCGAGACTTCCTACGAGCAGTACTTC. Its translation is CASSSSETSYEQYF.

CDR3 nucleotides: TGCAGCGCCGAGACGGAAGAGACCCAGTACTTC. As protein: CSAETEETQYF. This chain uses TRBV29-1 with TRBJ2-5; D is unresolved. The CDR3 contains 11 residues. Germline CDR1 is SQVTM and CDR2 is ANQGSEA. V was clipped by 7 bases and J by 3 bases, with 9 bases between them. Full variable domain (outside the CDR3, taken from reference TRBV29-1 and TRBJ2-5): SAVISQKPSRDICQRGTSLTIQCQVDSQVTMMFWYRQQPGQSLTLIATANQGSEATYESGFVIDKFPISRPNLTFSTLTVSNMSPEDSSIYLCSAETEETQYFGPGTRLLVL.

This clone was seen only once. The rearrangement links TRBV28 to TRBJ1-5; D unresolved. The germline V gene has CDR1 MDHEN and CDR2 SYDVKM. The CDR3 spans 15 residues. The V and J ends lost 7 bases and 5 bases respectively, with 18 bases between them. Written as DNA, the CDR3 is TGTGCCAGCACCTCGGGCCCTACGGGCCATCAGCCCCAGCATTTT. This translates into CASTSGPTGHQPQHF.

The chain is built from TRBV19 and TRBJ2-1; no clear D. Trimming removed 6 bases at V and 2 bases at J, with 11 bases between. The CDR3 is 14 amino acids. CDR1 is LNHDA and CDR2 is SQIVND in the germline V gene (reference sequence). The CDR3 DNA is TGTGCCAGTAGCGACTCCCAGACCTACAATGAGCAGTTCTTC. It codes for CASSDSQTYNEQFF.

The chain joins TRBV4-1 to TRBJ2-3; D unresolved. This CDR3 comprises 14 residues. Trimming took 2 bases from V and 1 from J, leaving 7 bases between them. Germline V CDR1 and CDR2: MGHRA, YSYEKL. Written as DNA, the CDR3 is TGCGCCAGCAGCCAAATCGGAGGCACAGATACGCAGTATTTT. This sequence encodes CASSQIGGTDTQYF.

The chain uses TRBV7-9 and TRBJ1-4; D might be TRBD1 (5 bases). This CDR3 comprises 17 residues. The V gene lost 5 bases and the J gene lost 3 bases, with 19 bases spanning the gap. CDR1 and CDR2 from the germline V gene are SEHNR and FQNEAQ (reference sequence). In DNA, the CDR3 is TGTGCCAGCAGCCCCCCCCGAGGGGCCGGTGCTAATGAAAAACTGTTTTTT. It yields the protein CASSPPRGAGANEKLFF.

The chain uses TRBV7-9 and TRBJ1-4, with TRBD1 identical over 8 bases. The CDR3 runs 16 residues. Germline CDR1 SEHNR, CDR2 FQNEAQ (reference sequence). With 0 bases clipped from V and 7 bases from J, the junction kept 7 bases outside the gene matches. CDR3 in amino acids: CASSLAGDRGGEKLFF. Here the CDR3 DNA reads TGTGCCAGCAGCTTAGCGGGAGACAGGGGAGGTGAAAAACTGTTTTTT.

The chain combines TRBV19 with TRBJ2-7, with D possibly being TRBD2 (5 bases). The germline V gene encodes CDR1 LNHDA and CDR2 SQIVND (reference sequence). CDR3 length: 13 residues. The V and J ends lost 4 bases and 4 bases respectively, with 11 bases between them. The CDR3 DNA reads TGTGCCAGTAGTAATAAGCGGTATTACGAGCAGTACTTC. Residues: CASSNKRYYEQYF.

This clone has just one count. V and J are TRBV19 and TRBJ2-1; no definite D call. The ends were cut back, 2 bases at V and 8 bases at J, with 10 bases in the middle. Per germline, CDR1 LNHDA and CDR2 SQIVND (reference sequence). This CDR3 comprises 13 residues. CDR3 DNA sequence: TGTGCCAGTAGTATATTCCCACAAGATGAGCAGTTCTTC. Translated: CASSIFPQDEQFF.

The V and J genes are TRBV29-1 and TRBJ2-1; no definite D call. Trimming shortened V by 7 bases and J by 9 bases, and 13 bases separated the two germline ends. Germline lookup yields CDR1 SQVTM and CDR2 ANQGSEA. This CDR3 has 11 amino acids. CDR3 DNA: TGCAGCGCTCCCAGCAGAGCTGAGCAGTTCTTC. Encoded protein: CSAPSRAEQFF.

V is TRBV4-1 and J is TRBJ2-1; 8 bases fit TRBD1. The germline V gene has CDR1 MGHRA and CDR2 YSYEKL. The CDR3 covers 18 residues. Trimming cost V 4 bases and J 1 base; bases outside gene matches: 12. In DNA, the CDR3 is TGCGCCAGCAGCCCAATGGGACAGGTCGCCCTTTCCTACAATGAGCAGTTCTTC. Its protein is CASSPMGQVALSYNEQFF.

The chain joins TRBV7-6 to TRBJ2-5; TRBD1 matches 8 bases. CDR3 length: 16 amino acids. V trimming: 5 bases; J trimming: 4 bases; junction bases outside the gene matches: 12. Per the germline V gene, CDR1 is SGHVS and CDR2 is FNYEAQ. In DNA, the CDR3 is TGTGCCAGCAGCCCGAGGACAGGGATTGAGAGAGAGACCCAGTACTTC. Translating gives CASSPRTGIERETQYF.

The gene calls are TRBV5-4 and TRBJ2-1; D gene uncertain. Germline CDR1 SGHNT, CDR2 YYREEE (reference sequence). This CDR3 is 16 amino acids long. V lost 3 bases, J lost 2 bases, and 15 bases lay in between. CDR3 nucleotide sequence: TGTGCCAGCAGCTCCCGATCTGGGGTGACCTACAATGAGCAGTTCTTC. Protein: CASSSRSGVTYNEQFF. Full variable domain (missing parts from reference TRBV5-4 and TRBJ2-1): ETGVTQSPTHLIKTRGQQVTLRCSSQSGHNTVSWYQQALGQGPQFIFQYYREEENGRGNFPPRFSGLQFPNYSSELNVNALELDDSALYLCASSSRSGVTYNEQFFGPGTRLTVL.